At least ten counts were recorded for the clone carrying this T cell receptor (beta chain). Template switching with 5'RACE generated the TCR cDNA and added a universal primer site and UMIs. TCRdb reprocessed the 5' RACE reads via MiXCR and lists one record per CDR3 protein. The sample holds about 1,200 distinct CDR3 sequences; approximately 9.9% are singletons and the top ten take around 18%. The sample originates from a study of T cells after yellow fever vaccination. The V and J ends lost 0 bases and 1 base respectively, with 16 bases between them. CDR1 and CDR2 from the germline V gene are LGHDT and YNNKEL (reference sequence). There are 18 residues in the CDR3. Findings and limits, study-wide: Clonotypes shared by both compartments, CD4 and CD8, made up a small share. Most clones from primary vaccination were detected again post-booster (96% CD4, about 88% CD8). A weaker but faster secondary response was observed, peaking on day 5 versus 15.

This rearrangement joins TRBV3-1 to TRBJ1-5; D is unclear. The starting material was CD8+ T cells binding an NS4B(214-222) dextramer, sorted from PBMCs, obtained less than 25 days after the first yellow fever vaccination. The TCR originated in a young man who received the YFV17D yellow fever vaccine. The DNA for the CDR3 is TGTGCCAGCAGCCAAGATAGAGCCGCACCGGGGAGCAATCAGCCCCAGCATTTT. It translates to CASSQDRAAPGSNQPQHF.